The present entry profiles one T cell receptor (beta chain) with its context. Its cognate antigen is unknown. Measured with immunoSEQ multiplex PCR; TCRdb has only the in-frame clones, and not every one. The data hold a few hundred thousand clones, with around 89% observed a single time. These data are taken from a study of Ad26.COV2.S vaccination and SARS-CoV-2 variants. Turning to the study itself: Vaccine-arm donor from the placebo-controlled COV1001 Ad26.COV2.S trial. Donor got 5x10^10 or 1x10^11 viral particles of Ad26.COV2.S.

The germline CDR1 and CDR2 sequences are LGHNA and YSLEER. Trimming pared 4 bases from V and 6 bases from J, leaving 24 bases between. The CDR3 sequence is 17 residues long. Specified treatment: some 20 received Ad26.COV2.S at low or high dose, single or two shots; roughly 5 received placebo; per-sample allocation not given. Samples analyzed were those drawn on day 63 after the first vaccine or placebo injection. Study-level findings and limits: Vaccinees showed greater spike-specific TCR breadth than placebo recipients.

The TCR comes from a person aged 18-65 years who received the Ad26.COV2.S COVID-19 vaccine or a placebo. Sequencing used peripheral blood, obtained in a trial of Ad26.COV2.S vaccine versus placebo. The V and J genes are TRBV4-3 and TRBJ1-1, with D maybe TRBD1 (6 bases). The CDR3 nucleotides read TGCGCCAGCAGCCCCTACAGGGAGGTTGGGGGGAGCCCTGAAGCTTTCTTT. It yields the protein CASSPYREVGGSPEAFF.